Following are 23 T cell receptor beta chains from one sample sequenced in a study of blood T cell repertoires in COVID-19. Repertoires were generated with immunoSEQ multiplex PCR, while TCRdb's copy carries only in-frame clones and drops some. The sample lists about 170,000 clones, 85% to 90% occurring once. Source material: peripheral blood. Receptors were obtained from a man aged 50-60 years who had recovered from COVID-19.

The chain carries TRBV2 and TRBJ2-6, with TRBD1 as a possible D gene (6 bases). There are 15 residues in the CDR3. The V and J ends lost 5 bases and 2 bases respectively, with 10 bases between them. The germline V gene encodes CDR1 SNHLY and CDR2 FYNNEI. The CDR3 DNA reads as TGTGCCAGCAGTTTACAGGGTACTGGGGCCAACGTCCTGACTTTC. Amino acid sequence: CASSLQGTGANVLTF.

CDR3 amino acids: CASSPRQNNSPLHF. The CDR3 DNA reads as TGTGCCAGTAGCCCCCGACAGAATAATTCACCCCTCCACTTT. The chain recombines TRBV19 with TRBJ1-6, with D maybe TRBD1 (5 bases). V was shortened by 6 bases and J by 5 bases, with 11 bases between the two germline ends. The CDR3 consists of 14 residues. Per the germline V gene, CDR1 is LNHDA and CDR2 is SQIVND (reference sequence).

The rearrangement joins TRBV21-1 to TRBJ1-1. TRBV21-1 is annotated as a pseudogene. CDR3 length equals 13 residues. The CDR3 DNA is TGTGCCAGTCTCCGGGGTGCGGACACTGAAGCTTTCTTT. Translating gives CASLRGADTEAFF.

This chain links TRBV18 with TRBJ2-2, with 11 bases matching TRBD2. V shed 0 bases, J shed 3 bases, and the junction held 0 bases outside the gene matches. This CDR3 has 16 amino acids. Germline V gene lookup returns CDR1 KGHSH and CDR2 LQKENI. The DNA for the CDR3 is TGTGCCAGCTCACCACCGGGACTAGCGGACACCGGGGAGCTGTTTTTT. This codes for CASSPPGLADTGELFF.

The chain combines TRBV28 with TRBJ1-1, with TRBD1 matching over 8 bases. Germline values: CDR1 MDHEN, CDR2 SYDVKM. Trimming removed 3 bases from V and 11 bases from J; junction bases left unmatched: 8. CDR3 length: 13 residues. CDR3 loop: CASSLTGALGAFF. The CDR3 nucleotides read TGTGCCAGCAGTTTGACAGGGGCTCTCGGGGCTTTCTTT.

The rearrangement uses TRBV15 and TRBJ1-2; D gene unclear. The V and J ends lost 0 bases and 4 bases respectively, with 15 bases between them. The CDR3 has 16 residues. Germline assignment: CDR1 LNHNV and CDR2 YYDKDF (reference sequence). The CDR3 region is CATSRDHSRAVYGYTF. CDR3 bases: TGTGCCACCAGCAGAGATCACAGTCGAGCCGTCTATGGCTACACCTTC. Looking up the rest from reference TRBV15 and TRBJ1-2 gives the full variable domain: DAMVIQNPRYQVTQFGKPVTLSCSQTLNHNVMYWYQQKSSQAPKLLFHYYDKDFNNEADTPDNFQSRRPNTSFCFLDIRSPGLGDTAMYLCATSRDHSRAVYGYTFGSGTRLTVV.

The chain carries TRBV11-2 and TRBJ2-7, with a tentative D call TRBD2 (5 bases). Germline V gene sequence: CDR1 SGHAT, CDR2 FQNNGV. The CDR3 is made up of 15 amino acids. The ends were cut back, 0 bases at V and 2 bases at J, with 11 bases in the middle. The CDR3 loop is CASSLDRTPTYEQYF. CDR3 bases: TGTGCCAGCAGCTTAGATCGGACTCCGACCTACGAGCAGTACTTC. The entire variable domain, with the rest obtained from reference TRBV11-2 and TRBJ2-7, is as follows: EAGVAQSPRYKIIEKRQSVAFWCNPISGHATLYWYQQILGQGPKLLIQFQNNGVVDDSQLPKDRFSAERLKGVDSTLKIQPAKLEDSAVYLCASSLDRTPTYEQYFGPGTRLTVT.

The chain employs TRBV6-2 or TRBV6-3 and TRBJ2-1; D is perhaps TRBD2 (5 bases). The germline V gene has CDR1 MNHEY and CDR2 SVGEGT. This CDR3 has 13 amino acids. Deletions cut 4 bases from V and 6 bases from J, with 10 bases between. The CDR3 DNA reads TGTGCCAGCAGTTCACTCCGGGGCAATGAGCAGTTCTTC. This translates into CASSSLRGNEQFF.

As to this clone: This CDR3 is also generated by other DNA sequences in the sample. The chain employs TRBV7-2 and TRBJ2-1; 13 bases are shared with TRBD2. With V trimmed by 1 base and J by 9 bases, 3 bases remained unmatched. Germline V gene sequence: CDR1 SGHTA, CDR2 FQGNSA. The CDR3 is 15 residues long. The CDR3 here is CASSLEGLAGVEQFF. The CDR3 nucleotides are TGTGCCAGCAGCTTAGAAGGACTAGCGGGAGTTGAGCAGTTCTTC.

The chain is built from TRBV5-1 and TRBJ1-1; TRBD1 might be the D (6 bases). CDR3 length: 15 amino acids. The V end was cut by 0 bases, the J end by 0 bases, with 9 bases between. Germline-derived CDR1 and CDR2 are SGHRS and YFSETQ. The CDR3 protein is CASSLATGLNTEAFF. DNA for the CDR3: TGCGCCAGCAGCTTGGCCACAGGGTTGAACACTGAAGCTTTCTTT.

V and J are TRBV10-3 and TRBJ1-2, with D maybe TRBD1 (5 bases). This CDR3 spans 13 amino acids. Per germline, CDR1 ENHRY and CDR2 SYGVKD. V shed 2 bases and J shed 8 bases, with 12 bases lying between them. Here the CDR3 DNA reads TGTGCCATCAGTGAGAAGGAGGGGCACGGCTACACCTTC. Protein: CAISEKEGHGYTF.

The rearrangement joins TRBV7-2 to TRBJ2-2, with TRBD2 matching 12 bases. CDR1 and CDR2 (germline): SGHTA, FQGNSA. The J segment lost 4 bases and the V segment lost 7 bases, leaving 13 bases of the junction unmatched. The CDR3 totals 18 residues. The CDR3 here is CASTPTSGSGGPTGELFF. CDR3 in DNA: TGTGCCAGCACCCCGACTAGCGGGAGTGGGGGCCCCACCGGGGAGCTGTTTTTT.

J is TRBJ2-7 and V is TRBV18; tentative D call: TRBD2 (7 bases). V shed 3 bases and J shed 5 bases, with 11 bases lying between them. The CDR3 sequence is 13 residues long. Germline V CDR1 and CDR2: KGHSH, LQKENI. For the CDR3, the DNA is TGTGCCAGCTCACCGGGGGGGCCGAACGAGCAGTACTTC. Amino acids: CASSPGGPNEQYF.

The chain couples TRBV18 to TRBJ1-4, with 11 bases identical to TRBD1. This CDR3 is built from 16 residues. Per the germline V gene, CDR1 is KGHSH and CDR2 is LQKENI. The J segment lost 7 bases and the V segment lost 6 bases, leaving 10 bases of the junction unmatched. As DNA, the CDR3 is TGTGCCAGCTCCCCCACCCTCGGGACAGGGGGTGAAAAACTGTTTTTT. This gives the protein CASSPTLGTGGEKLFF. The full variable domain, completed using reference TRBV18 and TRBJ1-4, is NAGVMQNPRHLVRRRGQEARLRCSPMKGHSHVYWYRQLPEEGLKFMVYLQKENIIDESGMPKERFSAEFPKEGPSILRIQQVVRGDSAAYFCASSPTLGTGGEKLFFGSGTQLSVL.

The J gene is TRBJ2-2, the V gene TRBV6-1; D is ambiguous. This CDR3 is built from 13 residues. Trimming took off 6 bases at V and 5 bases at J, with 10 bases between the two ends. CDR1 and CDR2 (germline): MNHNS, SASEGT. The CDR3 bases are TGTGCCAGCAGGCCCGACACAACCGGGGAGCTGTTTTTT. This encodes CASRPDTTGELFF.

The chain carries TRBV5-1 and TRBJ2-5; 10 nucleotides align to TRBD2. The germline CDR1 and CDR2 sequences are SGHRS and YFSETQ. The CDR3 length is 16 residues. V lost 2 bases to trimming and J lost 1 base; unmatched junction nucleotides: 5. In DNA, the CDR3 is TGCGCCAGCAGCTTACTAGCGGGGCTACTCCAAGAGACCCAGTACTTC. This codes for CASSLLAGLLQETQYF.

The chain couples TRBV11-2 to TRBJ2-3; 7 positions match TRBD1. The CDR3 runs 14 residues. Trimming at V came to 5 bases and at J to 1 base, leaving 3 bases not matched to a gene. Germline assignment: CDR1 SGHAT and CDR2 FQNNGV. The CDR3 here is CASSLGGRTDTQYF. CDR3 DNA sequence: TGTGCCAGCAGCCTAGGGGGCCGCACAGATACGCAGTATTTT.

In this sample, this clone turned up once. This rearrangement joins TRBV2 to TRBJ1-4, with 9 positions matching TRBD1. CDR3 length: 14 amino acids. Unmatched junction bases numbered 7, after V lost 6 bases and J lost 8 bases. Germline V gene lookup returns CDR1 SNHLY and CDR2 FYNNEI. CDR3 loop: CASRPQGAREKLFF. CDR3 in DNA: TGTGCCAGCAGGCCACAGGGGGCGCGCGAAAAACTGTTTTTT.

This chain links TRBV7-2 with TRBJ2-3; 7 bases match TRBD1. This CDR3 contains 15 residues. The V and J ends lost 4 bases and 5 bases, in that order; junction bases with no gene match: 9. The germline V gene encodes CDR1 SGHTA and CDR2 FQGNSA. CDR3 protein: CASSSRDRVEDTQYF. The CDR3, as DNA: TGTGCCAGCAGCTCCCGCGACAGGGTCGAAGATACGCAGTATTTT.

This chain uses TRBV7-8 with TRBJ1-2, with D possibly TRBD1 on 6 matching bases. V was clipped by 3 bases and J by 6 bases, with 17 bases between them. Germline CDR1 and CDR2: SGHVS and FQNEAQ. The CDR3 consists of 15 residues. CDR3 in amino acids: CASSFERGNQHGYTF. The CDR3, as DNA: TGTGCCAGCAGCTTCGAGAGGGGGAACCAACATGGCTACACCTTC.

CDR3 DNA: TGTGCCAGCAGTGACAGACCAGGACTGTTGAACACCGGGGAGCTGTTTTTT. It encodes CASSDRPGLLNTGELFF. V usage is TRBV6-1 and J usage is TRBJ2-2; a weak D match, TRBD2 (5 bases). V dropped 3 bases and J dropped 1 base, with 15 bases sitting between them. This CDR3 has 17 residues. The germline V gene has CDR1 MNHNS and CDR2 SASEGT.

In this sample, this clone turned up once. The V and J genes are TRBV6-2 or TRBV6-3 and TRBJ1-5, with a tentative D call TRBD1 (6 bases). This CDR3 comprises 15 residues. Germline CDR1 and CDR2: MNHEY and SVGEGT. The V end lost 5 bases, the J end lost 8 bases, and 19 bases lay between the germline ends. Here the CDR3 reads CASSTAGARGEPQHF. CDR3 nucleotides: TGTGCCAGCAGTACCGCAGGGGCGCGAGGAGAGCCCCAGCATTTT.

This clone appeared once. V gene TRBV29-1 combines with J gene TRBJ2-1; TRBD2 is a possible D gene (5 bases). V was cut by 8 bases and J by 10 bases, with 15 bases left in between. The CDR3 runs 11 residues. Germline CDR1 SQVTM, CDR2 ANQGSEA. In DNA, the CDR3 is TGCAGCCTGAGGGAAGAACGGGAGCAGTTCTTC. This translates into CSLREEREQFF.